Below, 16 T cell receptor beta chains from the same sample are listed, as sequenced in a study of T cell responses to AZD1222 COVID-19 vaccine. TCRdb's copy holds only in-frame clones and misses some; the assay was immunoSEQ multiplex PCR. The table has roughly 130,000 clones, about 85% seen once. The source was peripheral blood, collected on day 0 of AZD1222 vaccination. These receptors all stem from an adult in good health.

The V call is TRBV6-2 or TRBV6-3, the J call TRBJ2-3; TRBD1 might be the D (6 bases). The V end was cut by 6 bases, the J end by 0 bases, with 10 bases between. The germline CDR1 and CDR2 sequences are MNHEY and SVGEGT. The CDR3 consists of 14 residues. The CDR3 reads CASSQGGSTDTQYF. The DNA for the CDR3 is TGTGCCAGCAGCCAAGGGGGTAGCACAGATACGCAGTATTTT.

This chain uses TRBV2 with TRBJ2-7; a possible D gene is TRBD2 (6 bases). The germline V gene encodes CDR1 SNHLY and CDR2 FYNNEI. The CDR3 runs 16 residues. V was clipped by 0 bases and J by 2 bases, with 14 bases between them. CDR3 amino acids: CASSEALPSEAYEQYF. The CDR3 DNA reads TGTGCCAGCAGTGAAGCGCTTCCTAGCGAAGCCTACGAGCAGTACTTC.

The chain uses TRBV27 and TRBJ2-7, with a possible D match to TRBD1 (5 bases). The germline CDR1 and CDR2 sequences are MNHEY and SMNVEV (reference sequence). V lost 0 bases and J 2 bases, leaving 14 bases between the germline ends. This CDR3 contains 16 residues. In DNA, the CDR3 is TGTGCCAGCAGTTTATCCCAGGCCAGGGTAACCTACGAGCAGTACTTC. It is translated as CASSLSQARVTYEQYF.

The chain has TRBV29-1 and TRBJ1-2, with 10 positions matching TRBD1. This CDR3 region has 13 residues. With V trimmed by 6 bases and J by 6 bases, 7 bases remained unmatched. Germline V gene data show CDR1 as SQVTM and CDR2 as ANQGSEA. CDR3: CSVTTGGGHGYTF. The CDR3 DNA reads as TGCAGCGTCACGACAGGGGGCGGGCATGGCTACACCTTC.

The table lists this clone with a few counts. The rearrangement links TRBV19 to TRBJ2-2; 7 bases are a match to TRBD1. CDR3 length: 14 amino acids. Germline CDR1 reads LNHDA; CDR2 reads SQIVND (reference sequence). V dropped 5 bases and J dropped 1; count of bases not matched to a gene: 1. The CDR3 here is CASSWDRNTGELFF. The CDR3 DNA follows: TGTGCCAGTAGTTGGGACAGGAACACCGGGGAGCTGTTTTTT.

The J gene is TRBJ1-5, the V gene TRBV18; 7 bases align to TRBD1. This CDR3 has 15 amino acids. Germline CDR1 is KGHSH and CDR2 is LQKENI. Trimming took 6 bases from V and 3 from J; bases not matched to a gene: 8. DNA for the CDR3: TGTGCCAGCTCCCGGGGGGACAGATACAATCAGCCCCAGCATTTT. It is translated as CASSRGDRYNQPQHF.

The CDR3 coding sequence is TGCGCCAGCAGCTTGGTCGGCAGGGGAGGAACTGAAGCTTTCTTT. As protein: CASSLVGRGGTEAFF. This rearrangement joins TRBV5-1 to TRBJ1-1; the D gene is possibly TRBD1 (6 bases). V gave up 0 bases and J gave up 5 bases, with 14 bases separating them. This CDR3 has 15 residues. Germline CDR1 SGHRS, CDR2 YFSETQ. The whole variable domain, filled in from reference TRBV5-1 and TRBJ1-1, reads KAGVTQTPRYLIKTRGQQVTLSCSPISGHRSVSWYQQTPGQGLQFLFEYFSETQRNKGNFPGRFSGRQFSNSRSEMNVSTLELGDSALYLCASSLVGRGGTEAFFGQGTRLTVV.

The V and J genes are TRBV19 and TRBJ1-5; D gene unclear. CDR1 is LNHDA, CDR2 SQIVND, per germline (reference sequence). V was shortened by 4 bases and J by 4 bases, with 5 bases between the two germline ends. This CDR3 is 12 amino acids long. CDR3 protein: CASSTPNQPQHF. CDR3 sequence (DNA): TGTGCCAGTAGTACACCTAATCAGCCCCAGCATTTT.

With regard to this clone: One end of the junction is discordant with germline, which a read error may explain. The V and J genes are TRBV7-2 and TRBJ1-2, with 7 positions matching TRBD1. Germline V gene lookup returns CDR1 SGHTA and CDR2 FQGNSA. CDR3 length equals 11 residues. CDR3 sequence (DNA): TGTGCCAGCAGCTCAAAGGACAGGCACGGCTTC. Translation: CASSSKDRHGF.

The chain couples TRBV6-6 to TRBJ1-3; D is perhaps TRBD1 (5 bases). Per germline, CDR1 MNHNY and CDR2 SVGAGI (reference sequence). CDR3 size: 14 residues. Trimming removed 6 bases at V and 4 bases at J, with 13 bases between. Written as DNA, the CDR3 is TGTGCCAGCAGGACGGGACCGAGCGGAAACACCATATATTTT. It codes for CASRTGPSGNTIYF.

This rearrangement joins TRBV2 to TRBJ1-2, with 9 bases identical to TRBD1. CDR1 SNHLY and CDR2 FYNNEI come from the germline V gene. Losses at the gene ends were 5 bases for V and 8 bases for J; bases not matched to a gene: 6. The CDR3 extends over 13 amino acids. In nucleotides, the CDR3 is TGTGCCAGCAGTCAAGGGGGACAGGGAGGCTACACCTTC. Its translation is CASSQGGQGGYTF.

The CDR3 region is CATGDREGEKLFF. CDR3 in DNA: TGTGCTACGGGGGACAGGGAGGGCGAAAAACTGTTTTTT. The chain couples TRBV18 to TRBJ1-4; TRBD1 aligns across 9 bases. The length of the CDR3 is 13 residues. Germline-derived CDR1 and CDR2 are KGHSH and LQKENI.

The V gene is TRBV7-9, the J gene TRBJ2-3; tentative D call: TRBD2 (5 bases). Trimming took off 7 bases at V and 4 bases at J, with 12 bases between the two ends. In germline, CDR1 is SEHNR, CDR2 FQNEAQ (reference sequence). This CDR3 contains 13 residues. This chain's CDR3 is CASTSSWADTQYF. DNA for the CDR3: TGTGCCAGCACTAGCTCGTGGGCAGATACGCAGTATTTT.

CDR3 region: CASSLDRGSSEAFF. DNA of the CDR3: TGTGCCAGCAGCTTAGACAGGGGATCAAGCGAAGCTTTCTTT. This chain joins TRBV7-8 and TRBJ1-1, with 7 positions matching TRBD1. CDR3 size: 14 residues. Losses at the gene ends were 1 base for V and 8 bases for J; bases not matched to a gene: 7. The germline gives CDR1 SGHVS, CDR2 FQNEAQ. Supplemented by reference TRBV7-8 and TRBJ1-1, the full variable domain reads GAGVSQSPRYKVAKRGQDVALRCDPISGHVSLFWYQQALGQGPEFLTYFQNEAQLDKSGLPSDRFFAERPEGSVSTLKIQRTQQEDSAVYLCASSLDRGSSEAFFGQGTRLTVV.

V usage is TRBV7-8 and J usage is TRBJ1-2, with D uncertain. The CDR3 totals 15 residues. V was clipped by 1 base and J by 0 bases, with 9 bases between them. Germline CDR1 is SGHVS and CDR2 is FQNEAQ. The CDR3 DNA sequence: TGTGCCAGCAGCTTAGGCAGCCATTCTAACTATGGCTACACCTTC. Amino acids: CASSLGSHSNYGYTF.

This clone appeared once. CDR3 residues: CAWSSTSYEQYF. Written as DNA, the CDR3 is TGTGCCTGGAGTTCCACAAGCTACGAGCAGTACTTC. This chain joins TRBV30 and TRBJ2-7, with D uncertain. The V end lost 2 bases, the J end lost 3 bases, and 8 bases lay between the germline ends. This CDR3 is 12 amino acids long. CDR1 and CDR2 (germline): GTSNPN, SVGIG (reference sequence). Together with reference TRBV30 and TRBJ2-7, the CDR3 gives the full variable domain: SQTIHQWPATLVQPVGSPLSLECTVEGTSNPNLYWYRQAAGRGLQLLFYSVGIGQISSEVPQNLSASRPQDRQFILSSKKLLLSDSGFYLCAWSSTSYEQYFGPGTRLTVT.